This TCR beta chain is drawn from a study of T cells after yellow fever vaccination. Background on the study: Preparation of fractions with low cell numbers was performed using SMART-Seq v4 Ultra Low Input.

TCRdb fed the 5' RACE reads into MiXCR, producing one record per CDR3 protein. The sample records hundreds of thousands of distinct CDR3 sequences, approximately 9% being singletons. General study points: Subsequent to the booster, the majority of primary-vaccination clones reappeared (96% CD4, around 85% CD8). The appearance of a small share of clonotypes in both CD4 and CD8 compartments was observed.

A remark on this clonotype: Antigen specificity is unknown.

Trimming left V 4 bases short and J 7 bases short, with 15 bases between. The length of the CDR3 is 15 residues. The germline V gene encodes CDR1 SGHRS and CDR2 YFSETQ. Sequences were derived from PBMCs, sampled on the day of the first yellow fever vaccination. The rearrangement links TRBV5-1 to TRBJ1-6; D might be TRBD1 (6 bases). The sequence came from a man between 18 and 29 years old who received the YFV17D yellow fever vaccine. The CDR3 loop reads CASSKYTDRNSPLHF. DNA for the CDR3: TGCGCCAGCAGCAAATATACGGACAGAAATTCACCCCTCCACTTT.